Reported below is one T cell receptor beta chain. Its antigen is as yet unknown. This entry is derived from a study of T-cell memory formation after mild COVID-19. Study background: TCR clusters largely stayed donor specific.

Germline V gene lookup returns CDR1 SNHLY and CDR2 FYNNEI. V lost 4 bases and J lost 6, with 13 bases in between. This CDR3 has 14 amino acids. General study points: Cross-reactive memory apparently joined, as some responding clones appeared in pre-infection memory. CD4+ clones that contracted lay mainly in CM and EM; CD8+ ones lay in EMRA.

TCRdb re-called the 5' RACE reads with MiXCR, one entry per CDR3 protein. This sample has over 500,000 distinct CDR3 sequences, with roughly 17% found just once. Material: PBMCs or a T cell subset sorted from them (not recorded which). This chain uses TRBV2 with TRBJ1-5; the D is unclear. The origin of this receptor is an adult woman who had mild COVID-19 (a few samples of this study predate the infection). Cell type and time point are not known. DNA of the CDR3: TGTGCCAGCAGTGGAACAGCCATCGTTCAGCCCCAGCATTTT. It encodes CASSGTAIVQPQHF. Supplemented by reference TRBV2 and TRBJ1-5, the full variable domain reads EPEVTQTPSHQVTQMGQEVILRCVPISNHLYFYWYRQILGQKVEFLVSFYNNEISEKSEIFDDQFSVERPDGSNFTLKIRSTKLEDSAMYFCASSGTAIVQPQHFGDGTRLSIL.